This record covers a single T cell receptor beta chain. The CDR3 is 13 residues long. The junction had 5 bases not matched to a gene; V was cut back by 4 bases and J by 7 bases. Germline V gives CDR1 SGHTA, CDR2 FQGTGA. The sample originates from a study of blood T cell repertoires in COVID-19. Data came from immunoSEQ multiplex PCR; TCRdb stores just in-frame clones and leaves some out. The table shows 60,000 or so clones, with approximately 85% occurring only once. The V call is TRBV7-3, the J call TRBJ1-2; 8 bases are a match to TRBD1. The receptor comes from a human donor in a cohort sampled during active COVID-19. Sequencing was carried out using peripheral blood. This chain's CDR3 is CASSSQGDTGYTF. The CDR3, as DNA: TGTGCCAGCAGCTCACAGGGGGATACTGGCTACACCTTC.